This is a list of T cell receptor beta chains from one sample in a study of T cells in Graves' hyperthyroidism and ophthalmopathy. In TCRdb, the multiplex PCR reads were re-called with MiXCR into one record per CDR3 protein. This sample has approximately 490,000 distinct CDR3 sequences; about 20% occur once, and the top ten carry under 55%. Input material: blood. All receptors derive from a woman between 70 and 85 years old with Graves' ophthalmopathy. Each CDR3 is given with its conserved first and last residue. The D gene is left open where the match is weak. Part of the rows lack a size; the others show once, few, many or a class for expanded clones.

size: many
D: TRBD2
J: TRBJ2-1
V: TRBV20-1
CDR3: CSAIGLAGLGNEQFF
DNA: TGCAGTGCTATCGGGCTAGCGGGTCTAGGTAATGAGCAGTTCTTC

size: few
D: NA
J: TRBJ1-4
V: TRBV19
CDR3: CASSIYKGANEKLFF
DNA: TGTGCCAGTAGTATATATAAGGGAGCTAATGAAAAACTGTTTTTT

size: many
D: TRBD2
J: TRBJ2-1
V: TRBV12-3/TRBV12-4
CDR3: CASSSWTSGTTPYNEQFF
DNA: TGTGCCAGCAGTTCCTGGACTAGCGGGACCACTCCCTACAATGAGCAGTTCTTC

size: many
D: TRBD1
J: TRBJ1-2
V: TRBV2
CDR3: CASSYTGEDYGYTF
DNA: TGTGCCAGCAGTTACACAGGGGAAGACTATGGCTACACCTTC

size: few
D: TRBD2
J: TRBJ2-1
V: TRBV14
CDR3: CASSEAGGPYYEQFF
DNA: TGTGCCAGCAGCGAAGCGGGAGGGCCTTACTATGAGCAGTTCTTC

size: few
D: NA
J: TRBJ2-3
V: TRBV20-1
CDR3: CSAKSRDTQYF
DNA: TGCAGTGCTAAGTCCAGGGATACGCAGTATTTT

size: NA
D: TRBD2
J: TRBJ2-7
V: TRBV5-1
CDR3: CASSTPRLAGEPHEQYF
DNA: TGCGCCAGCAGTACTCCAAGACTAGCGGGAGAACCACACGAGCAGTACTTC

size: once
D: TRBD2
J: TRBJ2-5
V: TRBV7-9
CDR3: CASSPRSERGGTQYF
DNA: TGTGCCAGCAGCCCCCGGAGTGAGCGGGGGGGGACCCAGTACTTC

size: few
D: TRBD2
J: TRBJ2-1
V: TRBV15
CDR3: CATSQQTSGLQFF
DNA: TGTGCCACCAGCCAACAAACTAGCGGGTTGCAGTTCTTC

size: many
D: NA
J: TRBJ1-1
V: TRBV30
CDR3: CAWRSSTEAFF
DNA: TGTGCCTGGAGGAGCAGCACTGAAGCTTTCTTT

size: few
D: NA
J: TRBJ2-1
V: TRBV4-2
CDR3: CASSRKHPDEQFF
DNA: TGTGCCAGCAGTCGGAAGCACCCCGATGAGCAGTTCTTC

size: many
D: NA
J: TRBJ1-4
V: TRBV7-2
CDR3: CASSLDGSYGLFF
DNA: TGTGCCAGCAGCTTAGACGGCTCGTATGGACTGTTTTTT

size: NA
D: NA
J: TRBJ2-1
V: TRBV7-9
CDR3: CASSKGRSSYNEQFF
DNA: TGTGCCAGCAGCAAAGGAAGGAGTTCCTACAATGAGCAGTTCTTC

size: many
D: NA
J: TRBJ1-5
V: TRBV12-3/TRBV12-4
CDR3: CASSLGTGRSNQPQHF
DNA: TGTGCCAGCAGTTTGGGGACCGGTCGGAGCAATCAGCCCCAGCATTTT

size: NA
D: NA
J: TRBJ2-1
V: TRBV4-1
CDR3: CASSQAFSPYNEQFF
DNA: TGCGCCAGCAGCCAAGCCTTTAGCCCCTACAATGAGCAGTTCTTC

size: NA
D: NA
J: TRBJ2-6
V: TRBV6-1
CDR3: CATRQASGANVLTF
DNA: TGTGCCACGAGACAGGCCTCTGGGGCCAACGTCCTGACTTTC

size: few
D: NA
J: TRBJ2-2
V: TRBV6-2/TRBV6-3
CDR3: CASLRHTGELFF
DNA: TGTGCCAGCCTTAGACACACCGGGGAGCTGTTTTTT

size: NA
D: NA
J: TRBJ1-5
V: TRBV20-1
CDR3: CSARGEWGQPQHF
DNA: TGCAGTGCTAGAGGGGAGTGGGGTCAGCCCCAGCATTTT

size: few
D: NA
J: TRBJ1-2
V: TRBV20-1
CDR3: CSARGVGKGNGYTF
DNA: TGCAGTGCTAGAGGAGTCGGTAAGGGGAATGGCTACACCTTC

size: many
D: TRBD1
J: TRBJ1-5
V: TRBV6-1
CDR3: CASSYGTGAQPQHF
DNA: TGTGCCAGCAGTTATGGGACAGGGGCTCAGCCCCAGCATTTT

size: few
D: TRBD2
J: TRBJ2-1
V: TRBV20-1
CDR3: CSASPGLANNEQFF
DNA: TGCAGTGCTTCACCGGGACTAGCCAACAATGAGCAGTTCTTC

size: NA
D: NA
J: TRBJ2-3
V: TRBV10-3
CDR3: CAIMAGSTDTQYF
DNA: TGTGCCATCATGGCGGGTAGCACAGATACGCAGTATTTT

size: NA
D: NA
J: TRBJ2-6
V: TRBV11-3
CDR3: CASSPLYGRANVLTF
DNA: TGCGCCAGCAGCCCCCTCTATGGTAGGGCCAACGTCCTGACTTTC

size: many
D: NA
J: TRBJ1-2
V: TRBV30
CDR3: CAWSAGFYGYTF
DNA: TGTGCCTGGAGTGCTGGGTTCTATGGCTACACCTTC

size: many
D: NA
J: TRBJ2-3
V: TRBV28
CDR3: CASSFGGGSTDTQYF
DNA: TGTGCCAGCAGTTTTGGTGGCGGGAGCACAGATACGCAGTATTTT

size: NA
D: TRBD2
J: TRBJ2-5
V: TRBV6-2/TRBV6-3
CDR3: CASSRTRFGRRETQYF
DNA: TGTGCCAGCAGCCGTACCCGTTTCGGGAGGAGAGAGACCCAGTACTTC

size: NA
D: TRBD1
J: TRBJ2-5
V: TRBV6-1
CDR3: CASSDPQGAGETQYF
DNA: TGTGCCAGCAGTGACCCCCAGGGGGCGGGGGAGACCCAGTACTTC

size: NA
D: NA
J: TRBJ1-2
V: TRBV7-9
CDR3: CASSSPWGYTF
DNA: TGTGCCAGCAGCTCCCCGTGGGGCTACACCTTC

size: NA
D: NA
J: TRBJ2-2
V: TRBV15
CDR3: CATSRLNSPNSGELFF
DNA: TGTGCCACCAGCAGACTGAATTCACCGAACTCCGGGGAGCTGTTTTTT

size: NA
D: TRBD2
J: TRBJ2-1
V: TRBV20-1
CDR3: CSARGSGGRYNEQFF
DNA: TGCAGTGCTAGGGGTAGCGGGGGTCGGTACAATGAGCAGTTCTTC

size: many
D: TRBD1
J: TRBJ2-1
V: TRBV11-2
CDR3: CASRRTGVRNEQFF
DNA: TGTGCCAGCAGGCGGACAGGGGTTCGCAATGAGCAGTTCTTC

size: NA
D: NA
J: TRBJ2-3
V: TRBV20-1
CDR3: CSASGSGYTDTQYF
DNA: TGCAGTGCTAGTGGTAGTGGGTACACAGATACGCAGTATTTT

size: few
D: NA
J: TRBJ2-7
V: TRBV7-3
CDR3: CASSLIPLREQYF
DNA: TGTGCCAGCAGCTTAATCCCCCTCCGGGAGCAGTACTTC

size: NA
D: NA
J: TRBJ2-3
V: TRBV24-1
CDR3: CATSDPSGGPTDTQYF
DNA: TGTGCCACCAGTGATCCCTCCGGGGGACCCACAGATACGCAGTATTTT

size: NA
D: NA
J: TRBJ1-1
V: TRBV19
CDR3: CASSIGGIGEAFF
DNA: TGTGCCAGTAGTATTGGGGGGATTGGGGAAGCTTTCTTT

size: NA
D: TRBD2
J: TRBJ2-1
V: TRBV11-1
CDR3: CASSPRLAGGSSSYNEQFF
DNA: TGCGCCAGCAGCCCCCGACTAGCGGGAGGGTCGAGCTCCTACAATGAGCAGTTCTTC

size: many
D: NA
J: TRBJ2-7
V: TRBV7-2
CDR3: CASSWTHAAYEQYF
DNA: TGTGCCAGCAGCTGGACGCACGCGGCCTACGAGCAGTACTTC

size: NA
D: NA
J: TRBJ2-1
V: TRBV7-9
CDR3: CASSSESGAYNEQFF
DNA: TGTGCCAGCAGCTCAGAATCTGGGGCATACAATGAGCAGTTCTTC

size: NA
D: NA
J: TRBJ2-7
V: TRBV14
CDR3: CASSQGQTGAYEQYF
DNA: TGTGCCAGCAGCCAAGGCCAGACCGGGGCCTACGAGCAGTACTTC

size: few
D: NA
J: TRBJ2-5
V: TRBV3-1
CDR3: CASSKSEGLWTQYF
DNA: TGTGCCAGCAGCAAAAGTGAGGGGTTGTGGACTCAGTACTTC

size: few
D: NA
J: TRBJ2-1
V: TRBV6-1
CDR3: CASSSPDRLVGDEQFF
DNA: TGTGCCAGCAGTTCCCCGGATAGACTAGTCGGCGATGAGCAGTTCTTC

size: NA
D: NA
J: TRBJ2-7
V: TRBV5-5
CDR3: CASSFLGQGGYEQYF
DNA: TGTGCCAGCAGCTTTCTTGGGCAAGGGGGCTACGAGCAGTACTTC

size: few
D: TRBD1
J: TRBJ2-1
V: TRBV19
CDR3: CASHGTGEYNEQFF
DNA: TGTGCCAGCCATGGGACAGGGGAATACAATGAGCAGTTCTTC

size: few
D: TRBD1
J: TRBJ1-1
V: TRBV24-1
CDR3: CATSDSGTGNTEAFF
DNA: TGTGCCACCAGTGATTCCGGGACAGGGAACACTGAAGCTTTCTTT

size: NA
D: NA
J: TRBJ1-1
V: TRBV30
CDR3: CAWSEQGEAFF
DNA: TGTGCCTGGAGTGAACAGGGTGAGGCTTTCTTT

size: NA
D: TRBD1
J: TRBJ1-2
V: TRBV9
CDR3: CASSQVAGGYGYTF
DNA: TGTGCCAGCAGCCAAGTCGCAGGGGGCTATGGCTACACCTTC

size: few
D: NA
J: TRBJ1-1
V: TRBV20-1
CDR3: CSARDPLTRITGEAFF
DNA: TGCAGTGCTAGAGATCCCCTGACAAGGATTACGGGGGAAGCTTTCTTT

size: NA
D: NA
J: TRBJ2-7
V: TRBV5-5
CDR3: CASSLTGFQTYEQYF
DNA: TGTGCCAGCAGCTTGACAGGGTTCCAAACCTACGAGCAGTACTTC

size: NA
D: NA
J: TRBJ2-3
V: TRBV2
CDR3: CASSDLSGHSPDTQYF
DNA: TGTGCCAGCAGCGACCTATCTGGACATTCTCCCGATACGCAGTATTTT

size: many
D: TRBD2
J: TRBJ2-3
V: TRBV6-1
CDR3: CAIGTSGFGDTQYF
DNA: TGTGCCATCGGGACTAGCGGGTTTGGAGATACGCAGTATTTT

size: few
D: NA
J: TRBJ1-2
V: TRBV6-6
CDR3: CASSYGTEYGYTF
DNA: TGTGCCAGCAGTTACGGGACGGAATATGGCTACACCTTC

size: NA
D: NA
J: TRBJ2-6
V: TRBV18
CDR3: CASSPELTGANVLTF
DNA: TGTGCCAGCTCACCGGAGCTAACTGGGGCCAACGTCCTGACTTTC

size: many
D: TRBD1
J: TRBJ1-1
V: TRBV2
CDR3: CASSVTGGRYTEAFF
DNA: TGTGCCAGCAGTGTTACAGGGGGCAGGTACACTGAAGCTTTCTTT

size: NA
D: NA
J: TRBJ1-3
V: TRBV5-6
CDR3: CASSSGAFFGNTIYF
DNA: TGTGCCAGCAGCTCGGGGGCCTTCTTTGGAAACACCATATATTTT

size: many
D: NA
J: TRBJ1-2
V: TRBV12-3/TRBV12-4
CDR3: CAILTGVGGYTF
DNA: TGTGCCATCTTAACAGGAGTCGGTGGCTACACCTTC